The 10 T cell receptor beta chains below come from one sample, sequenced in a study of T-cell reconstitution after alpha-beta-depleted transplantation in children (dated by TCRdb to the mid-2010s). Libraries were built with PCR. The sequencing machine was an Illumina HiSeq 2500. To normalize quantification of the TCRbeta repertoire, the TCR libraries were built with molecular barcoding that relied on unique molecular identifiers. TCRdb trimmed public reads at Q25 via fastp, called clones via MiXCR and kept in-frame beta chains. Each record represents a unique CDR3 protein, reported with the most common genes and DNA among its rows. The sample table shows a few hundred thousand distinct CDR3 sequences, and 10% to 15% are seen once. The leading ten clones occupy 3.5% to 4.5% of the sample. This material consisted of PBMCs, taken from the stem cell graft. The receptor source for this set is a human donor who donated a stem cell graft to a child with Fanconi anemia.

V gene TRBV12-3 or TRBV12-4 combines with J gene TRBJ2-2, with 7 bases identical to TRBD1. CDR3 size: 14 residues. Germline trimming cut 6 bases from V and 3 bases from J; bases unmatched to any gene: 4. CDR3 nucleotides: TGTGCCAGCAGACGGGACAGTTACACCGGGGAGCTGTTTTTT. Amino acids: CASRRDSYTGELFF.

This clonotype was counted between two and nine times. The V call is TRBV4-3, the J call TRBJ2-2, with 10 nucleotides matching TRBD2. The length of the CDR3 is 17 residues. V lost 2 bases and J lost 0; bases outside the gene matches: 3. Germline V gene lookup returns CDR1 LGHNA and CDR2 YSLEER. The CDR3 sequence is CASSQNLAGANTGELFF. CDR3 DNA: TGCGCCAGCAGCCAAAATCTAGCGGGGGCGAACACCGGGGAGCTGTTTTTT.

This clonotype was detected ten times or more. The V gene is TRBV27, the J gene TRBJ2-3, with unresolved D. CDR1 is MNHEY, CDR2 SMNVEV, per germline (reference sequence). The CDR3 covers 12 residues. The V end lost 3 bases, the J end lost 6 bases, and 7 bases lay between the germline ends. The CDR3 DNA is TGTGCCAGCAGTTTTGGTCCTGATACGCAGTATTTT. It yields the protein CASSFGPDTQYF.

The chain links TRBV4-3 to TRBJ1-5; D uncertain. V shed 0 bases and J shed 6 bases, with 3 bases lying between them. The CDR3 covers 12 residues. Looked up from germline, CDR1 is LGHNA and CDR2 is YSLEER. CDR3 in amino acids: CASSQERQPQHF. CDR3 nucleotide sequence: TGCGCCAGCAGCCAAGAGCGTCAGCCCCAGCATTTT.

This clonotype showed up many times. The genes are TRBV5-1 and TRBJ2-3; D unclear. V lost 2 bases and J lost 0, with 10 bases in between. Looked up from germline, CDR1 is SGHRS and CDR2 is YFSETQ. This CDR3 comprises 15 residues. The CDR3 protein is CASSFASSSTDTQYF. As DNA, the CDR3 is TGCGCCAGCAGCTTTGCCAGCTCTAGCACAGATACGCAGTATTTT.

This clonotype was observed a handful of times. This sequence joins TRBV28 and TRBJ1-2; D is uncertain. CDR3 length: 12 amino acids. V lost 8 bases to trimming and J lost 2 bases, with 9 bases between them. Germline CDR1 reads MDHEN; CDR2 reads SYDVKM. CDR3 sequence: CASGNRNYGYTF. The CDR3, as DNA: TGTGCCAGCGGAAACAGAAACTATGGCTACACCTTC.

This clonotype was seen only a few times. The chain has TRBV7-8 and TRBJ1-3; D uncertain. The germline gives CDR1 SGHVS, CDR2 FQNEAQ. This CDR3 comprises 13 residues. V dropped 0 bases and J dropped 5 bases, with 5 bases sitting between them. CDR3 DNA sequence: TGTGCCAGCAGCTTAGCAGCCCGAAACACCATATATTTT. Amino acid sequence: CASSLAARNTIYF.

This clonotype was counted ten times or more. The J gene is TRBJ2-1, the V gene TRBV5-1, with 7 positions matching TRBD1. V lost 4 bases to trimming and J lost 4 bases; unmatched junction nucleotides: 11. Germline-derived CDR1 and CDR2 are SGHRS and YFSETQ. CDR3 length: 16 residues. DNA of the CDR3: TGCGCCAGCAGCACCAGGGGGTCTTCGGGGTACAATGAGCAGTTCTTC. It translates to CASSTRGSSGYNEQFF.

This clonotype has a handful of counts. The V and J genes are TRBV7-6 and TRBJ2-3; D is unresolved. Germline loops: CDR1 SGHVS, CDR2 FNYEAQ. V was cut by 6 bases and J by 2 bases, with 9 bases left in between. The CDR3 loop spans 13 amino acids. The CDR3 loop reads CASSSEYTDTQYF. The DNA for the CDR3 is TGTGCCAGCAGTTCCGAATACACAGATACGCAGTATTTT.

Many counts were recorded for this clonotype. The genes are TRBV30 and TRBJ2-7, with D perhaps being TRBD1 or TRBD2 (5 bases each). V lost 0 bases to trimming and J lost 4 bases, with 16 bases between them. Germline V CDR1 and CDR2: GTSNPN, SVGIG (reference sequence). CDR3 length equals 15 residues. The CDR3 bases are TGTGCCTGGAGTGTAAGTCGGGGCGAAGGGTACGAGCAGTACTTC. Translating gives CAWSVSRGEGYEQYF.